Listed below are T cell receptor beta chains from one sample, sequenced in a study of CD8 T cells in Susac syndrome. TCRdb ran MiXCR on the immunoSEQ multiplex PCR reads and lists one entry per CDR3 protein. The sample includes about 280,000 distinct CDR3 sequences, around 83% of them seen just once. Material for sequencing was CD8+ T cells from PBMCs. These receptors came from a human donor with multiple sclerosis. CDR3s include the opening cysteine and the closing phenylalanine or tryptophan. A D gene is named only where the DNA matches it firmly. Size is omitted from some rows. Given values are once, few, many or a class for expanded clones.

TGTGCCAGCAGCTTTAGGACAGGGAGGAAATCCTACGAGCAGTACTTC	CASSFRTGRKSYEQYF	TRBJ2-7	TRBV5-6	-	TRBD1
TGCAGCGCCGCGACGGCCAGCTCTGGAAACACCATATATTTT	CSAATASSGNTIYF	TRBJ1-3	TRBV29-1	-	-
TGTGCCAGCAGCTTCGGGACGGCTACGGTGAACACTGAAGCTTTCTTT	CASSFGTATVNTEAFF	TRBJ1-1	TRBV13	-	-
TGCGCCAGCAGCGTTAGCGGGTCCTACGGAAATGAGCAGTTCTTC	CASSVSGSYGNEQFF	TRBJ2-1	TRBV5-1	-	TRBD2
TGTGCCAGTAGTATAGGGAACGACTACGAGCAGTACTTC	CASSIGNDYEQYF	TRBJ2-7	TRBV19	-	-
TGTGCCAGCAGCGTAGATGCCAGGGGAAGGGATACGCAGTATTTT	CASSVDARGRDTQYF	TRBJ2-3	TRBV9	-	-
TGTGCCAGCAGCTTTGGCCGGGGGAAAGAAGCTTTCTTT	CASSFGRGKEAFF	TRBJ1-1	TRBV7-6	few	-
TGTGCCAGCAGAGGTGGGACAGGGACTGATAACTATGGCTACACCTTC	CASRGGTGTDNYGYTF	TRBJ1-2	TRBV9	-	TRBD1
TGCGCCAGCAGCTTGAGGGCAGTTGACAGGGGGGCCTACGAGCAGTACTTC	CASSLRAVDRGAYEQYF	TRBJ2-7	TRBV5-1	-	TRBD1
TGCAGTGCTAGAGAGTACGTTAGGGGGCACGAGCAGTACTTC	CSAREYVRGHEQYF	TRBJ2-7	TRBV20-1	few	TRBD1
TGTGCCAGCAGCTCGTTAGCGGAGTTCAATGAGCAGTTCTTC	CASSSLAEFNEQFF	TRBJ2-1	TRBV11-1	-	-
TGTGCCAGCATGCAGCGGGAGGACAGGTACCAAGAGACCCAGTACTTC	CASMQREDRYQETQYF	TRBJ2-5	TRBV6-1	-	TRBD2
TGCAGTGCTAGGACACTAGCGGGAGAGACAGATACGCAGTATTTT	CSARTLAGETDTQYF	TRBJ2-3	TRBV20-1	-	TRBD2
TGTGCCAGCAGCTCCCGGGACTACCCCCCTAAGCAGTACTTC	CASSSRDYPPKQYF	TRBJ2-7	TRBV7-9	-	TRBD2